Described below is a single TCR beta chain sequence and its context. Its cognate antigen is unknown. Through Arm-PCR of CDR3 regions and iRepertoire HTBI primers, TCR beta libraries were built. One entry per CDR3 protein, called by TCRdb with MiXCR from the multiplex PCR reads. In the table there are roughly 360,000 distinct CDR3 sequences, roughly 23% of which are singletons. The CDR3 is 14 residues long. V shed 5 bases and J shed 4 bases, with 12 bases lying between them. Per the germline V gene, CDR1 is DFQATT and CDR2 is SNEGSKA (reference sequence). This entry is derived from a study of regulatory T cells in long-lasting Graves disease. Findings of the study overall: For persistent Graves' patients, TCR diversity was lower than for newly diagnosed ones. It was peripheral blood alone, not thyroid tissue, that was studied. TRBV28, TRBJ1-2 and TRBJ2-5 emerged as the favored segments in persistent disease.

The time point: persistent/refractory GD, antithyroid drugs over 5 years with positive TRAb. Researchers made the TCR library from RNA that was extracted from PBMCs. Recruitment took place at an endocrinology department in Xi'an, China. Material: peripheral blood mononuclear cells (PBMCs), obtained when the disease was refractory, from a patient treated with antithyroid drugs. The rearrangement joins TRBV20-1 to TRBJ1-6; D gene unclear. This clonotype was sampled from a woman aged 40 to 55 with Graves disease. The CDR3 coding sequence is TGCAGTGCTGGAAAGACACCGTATAATTCACCCCTCCACTTT. This gives the protein CSAGKTPYNSPLHF.